The present entry profiles one T cell receptor beta chain with its context. Its antigen is currently unknown. The data are from a study of cytomegalovirus exposure and HLA in healthy donors. Study findings and constraints: Later work associated roughly 17,000 TCR beta sequences with HLA alleles at 0.05 false discovery rate. Many donors shared some public TCRs, even though most TCR sequences were rare.

V was shortened by 4 bases and J by 11 bases, with 9 bases between the two germline ends. The CDR3 contains 11 residues. CDR1 and CDR2 from the germline V gene are MNHNS and SASEGT. In the PCR, 60 Vbeta and 13 Jbeta primers were used. Clones were read by immunoSEQ multiplex PCR, and TCRdb kept only the in-frame ones, dropping some. The table has more than 85,000 clones, about 86% seen once. The rearrangement uses TRBV6-1 and TRBJ1-5; unclear D gene. The clonotype was recovered from a woman in her 30s in good health and CMV-seronegative. Sequenced material: PBMCs. The CDR3 is CASSGSETQHF. In nucleotides, the CDR3 is TGTGCCAGCAGTGGGTCTGAGACCCAGCATTTT.